This T cell receptor (beta chain) derives from a study of blood T cell repertoires in COVID-19. This CDR3 has 15 amino acids. The germline gives CDR1 SGHRS, CDR2 YFSETQ. The junction had 6 bases not matched to a gene; V was cut back by 5 bases and J by 7 bases. Generated by immunoSEQ multiplex PCR, the TCRdb table keeps only in-frame clones and is missing some. Of 150,000 to 200,000 clones in the sample, roughly nine tenths were seen once. The chain has TRBV5-1 and TRBJ2-2, with 12 bases that match TRBD2. The source material was peripheral blood. The clonotype was recovered from a man between 60 and 75 years old with active or convalescent COVID-19. The DNA of the CDR3 is TGCGCCAGCAGTCGGACTAGCGGGGATTTCGGGGAGCTGTTTTTT. It encodes CASSRTSGDFGELFF.